Listed below are T cell receptor beta chains from one sample, sequenced in a study of OX40 agonist ivuxolimab in advanced cancers. This table comes from immunoSEQ multiplex PCR, and its TCRdb copy is limited to in-frame clones, with some not included. The repertoire has under 85,000 clones, 94% of them found once; the top ten carry about 10%. The specimen comprised CD4+ or CD8+ T cells sorted from blood, sampled in a trial of the OX40 agonist ivuxolimab. The receptor set was obtained from an adult with an advanced solid tumor such as melanoma, head and neck, liver or kidney cancer. Each CDR3 is given with its conserved first and last residue. A D gene is named only where the DNA matches it firmly. Size is omitted from some rows. Given values are once, few, many or a class for expanded clones.

>.|TRBV11-2|TRBJ2-2|.
CASSLNRGGYNTGELFF
TGTGCCAGCAGCTTAAACAGGGGAGGTTATAACACCGGGGAGCTGTTTTTT
>.|TRBV30|TRBJ1-1|.
CAWVGGTQNTEAFF
TGTGCCTGGGTCGGGGGGACCCAGAACACTGAAGCTTTCTTT
>.|TRBV9|TRBJ1-2|TRBD1
CASSVAGTGYGYTF
TGTGCCAGCAGCGTAGCAGGGACAGGGTATGGCTACACCTTC
>.|TRBV30|TRBJ2-7|TRBD2
CAWSGLAGLYEQYF
TGTGCCTGGAGTGGACTAGCGGGGCTATACGAGCAGTACTTC
>.|TRBV27|TRBJ2-5|TRBD2
CASSSSFTGSGSVTQYF
TGTGCCAGCAGCTCCTCTTTCACTGGTAGCGGGAGTGTGACCCAGTACTTC
>once|TRBV15|TRBJ1-1|.
CATSRVGWGNEAFF
TGTGCCACCAGCAGAGTGGGATGGGGGAATGAAGCTTTCTTT
>.|TRBV9|TRBJ2-1|TRBD2
CASSVVAGGEYNEQFF
TGTGCCAGCAGCGTAGTTGCGGGAGGGGAATACAATGAGCAGTTCTTC
>few|TRBV7-9|TRBJ1-2|TRBD1
CASSIATGATGYTF
TGTGCCAGCAGCATTGCAACAGGGGCGACGGGCTACACCTTC
>.|TRBV30|TRBJ2-7|.
CAWSVLTPEQYF
TGTGCCTGGAGTGTCCTAACGCCCGAGCAGTACTTC
>.|TRBV6-5|TRBJ2-7|.
CASIAGYEQYF
TGTGCCAGCATCGCTGGATACGAGCAGTACTTC
>.|TRBV28|TRBJ1-2|.
CASSPHQRSYGYTF
TGTGCCAGCAGCCCCCATCAGAGATCCTATGGCTACACCTTC
>.|TRBV19|TRBJ1-3|.
CASSAPYSGNTIYF
TGTGCCAGTAGTGCCCCATACTCTGGAAACACCATATATTTT
>.|TRBV27|TRBJ2-5|TRBD2
CASSSGLAGGLETQYF
TGTGCCAGCAGTTCCGGACTAGCGGGAGGGCTAGAGACCCAGTACTTC
>.|TRBV16|TRBJ1-1|.
CASSQGWGASSTEAFF
TGTGCCAGCAGCCAAGGATGGGGGGCGAGCTCCACTGAAGCTTTCTTT
>once|TRBV10-2|TRBJ2-3|.
CASSESLVGQYF
TGCGCCAGCAGTGAGTCCCTAGTGGGGCAGTATTTT
>.|TRBV7-3|TRBJ2-1|TRBD2
CASSSGGGEQFF
TGTGCCAGCAGCTCCGGGGGAGGGGAGCAGTTCTTC
>.|TRBV4-3|TRBJ2-7|.
CASSQEPGSAYEQYF
TGCGCCAGCAGCCAAGAGCCGGGTTCAGCCTACGAGCAGTACTTC
>.|TRBV6-6|TRBJ2-7|.
CASIQGVLSSYEQYF
TGTGCCAGCATCCAAGGGGTCCTCAGCTCCTACGAGCAGTACTTC
>.|TRBV6-1|TRBJ1-2|.
CASRNRDGYTF
TGTGCCAGCAGAAACAGGGATGGCTACACCTTC
>.|TRBV9|TRBJ2-5|.
CASRPGGQGKTQYF
TGTGCCAGCAGACCGGGCGGGCAGGGGAAGACCCAGTACTTC
>.|TRBV19|TRBJ2-1|.
CASSLPPRTDVNEQFF
TGTGCCAGTAGTTTACCCCCCCGGACTGACGTAAATGAGCAGTTCTTC
>.|TRBV12-5|TRBJ2-3|.
CASGLFLGGTDTQYF
TGTGCTAGTGGTTTGTTCTTGGGTGGGACAGATACGCAGTATTTT
>.|TRBV7-9|TRBJ1-2|.
CASSFSPRGHNYGYTF
TGTGCCAGCAGCTTTTCCCCTAGGGGTCATAACTATGGCTACACCTTC
>.|TRBV7-3|TRBJ2-5|.
CASSPDRFPDGETQYF
TGTGCCAGCAGCCCGGATCGCTTTCCGGACGGAGAGACCCAGTACTTC
>.|TRBV27|TRBJ2-7|TRBD2
CASALAGLYEQYF
TGTGCCAGCGCCTTAGCGGGCCTTTACGAGCAGTACTTC
>once|TRBV5-6|TRBJ1-3|.
CASSLGRNTIYF
TGTGCCAGCAGCTTGGGTCGAAACACCATATATTTT
>few|TRBV30|TRBJ2-2|.
CAWSPGTGELFF
TGTGCCTGGAGCCCTGGAACCGGGGAGCTGTTTTTT
>.|TRBV27|TRBJ2-1|TRBD1
CASSPPRTGFFNEQFF
TGTGCCAGCAGTCCTCCCCGGACAGGGTTTTTCAATGAGCAGTTCTTC
>.|TRBV5-6|TRBJ2-7|TRBD1
CASSFGDRGYEQYF
TGTGCCAGCAGCTTCGGGGACAGGGGATACGAGCAGTACTTC
>.|TRBV27|TRBJ2-1|.
CASSLNSGYNEQFF
TGTGCCAGCAGTCTGAACAGCGGTTACAATGAGCAGTTCTTC
>.|TRBV9|TRBJ2-7|.
CASSAEAGGTVSYEQYF
TGTGCCAGCAGCGCAGAAGCTGGGGGAACGGTCTCCTACGAGCAGTACTTC
>.|TRBV28|TRBJ1-1|.
CASSRSGTENTEAFF
TGTGCCAGCAGTCGTAGCGGGACGGAGAACACTGAAGCTTTCTTT
>.|TRBV28|TRBJ1-1|TRBD1
CASRTPGQVKRNTEAFF
TGTGCCAGCAGAACCCCCGGACAGGTTAAACGTAACACTGAAGCTTTCTTT
>few|TRBV6-1|TRBJ1-5|.
CASSDLVYSNQPQHF
TGTGCCAGCAGTGATCTGGTTTATAGCAATCAGCCCCAGCATTTT
>.|TRBV6-5|TRBJ1-2|.
CASSYSTACCGTF
TGTGCCAGCAGTTACTCGACCGCGTGCTGCGGCACCTTC